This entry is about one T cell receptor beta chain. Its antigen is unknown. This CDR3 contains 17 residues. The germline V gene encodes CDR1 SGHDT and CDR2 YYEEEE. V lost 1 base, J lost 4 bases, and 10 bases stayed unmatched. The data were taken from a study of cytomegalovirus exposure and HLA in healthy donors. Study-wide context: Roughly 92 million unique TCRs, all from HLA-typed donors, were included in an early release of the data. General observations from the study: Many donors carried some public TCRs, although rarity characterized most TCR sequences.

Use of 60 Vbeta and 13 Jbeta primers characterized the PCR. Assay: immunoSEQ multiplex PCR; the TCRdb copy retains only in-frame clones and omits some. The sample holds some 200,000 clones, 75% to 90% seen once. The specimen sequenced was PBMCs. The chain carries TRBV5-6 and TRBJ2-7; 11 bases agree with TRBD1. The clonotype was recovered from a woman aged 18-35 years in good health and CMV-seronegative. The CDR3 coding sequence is TGTGCCAGCAGCTTGCGCGGCTGGGACAGGGGGAGGTACGAGCAGTACTTC. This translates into CASSLRGWDRGRYEQYF.